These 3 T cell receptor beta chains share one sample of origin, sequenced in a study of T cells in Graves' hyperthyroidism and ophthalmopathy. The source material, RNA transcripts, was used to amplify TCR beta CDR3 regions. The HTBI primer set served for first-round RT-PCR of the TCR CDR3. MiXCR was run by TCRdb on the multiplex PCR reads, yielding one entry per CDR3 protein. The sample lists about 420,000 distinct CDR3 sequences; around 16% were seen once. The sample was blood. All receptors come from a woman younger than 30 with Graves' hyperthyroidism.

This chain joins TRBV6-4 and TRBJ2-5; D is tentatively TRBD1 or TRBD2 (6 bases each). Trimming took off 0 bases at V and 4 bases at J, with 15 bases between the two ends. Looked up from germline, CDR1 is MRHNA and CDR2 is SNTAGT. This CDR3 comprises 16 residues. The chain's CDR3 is CASSDSRGAVLETQYF. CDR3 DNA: TGTGCCAGCAGTGACTCGAGGGGGGCGGTTTTAGAGACCCAGTACTTC.

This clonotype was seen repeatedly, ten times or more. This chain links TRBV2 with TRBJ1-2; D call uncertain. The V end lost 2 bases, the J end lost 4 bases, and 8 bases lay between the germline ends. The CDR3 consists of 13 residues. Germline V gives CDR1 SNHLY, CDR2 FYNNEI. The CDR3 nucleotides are TGTGCCAGCAGTGAATGGCAGACCTATGGCTACACCTTC. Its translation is CASSEWQTYGYTF.

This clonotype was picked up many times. The CDR3 spells CASSLGLGSPLHF. As DNA, the CDR3 is TGTGCCAGCAGCCTAGGACTGGGCTCACCCCTCCACTTT. The rearrangement links TRBV28 to TRBJ1-6; D call uncertain. The ends were cut back, 6 bases at V and 10 bases at J, with 13 bases in the middle. There are 13 residues in the CDR3. Germline CDR1 is MDHEN and CDR2 is SYDVKM.